Presented here are 32 T cell receptor beta chains from one specimen sequenced in a study of OX40 agonist ivuxolimab in advanced cancers. Some clones are missing from TCRdb's copy, which holds only in-frame ones; the method was immunoSEQ multiplex PCR. The sample holds approximately 65,000 clones; more than 85% are singletons and the top ten take 0.62%. Sample: CD4+ or CD8+ T cells sorted from blood, taken in a trial of the OX40 agonist ivuxolimab. The receptors come from an adult with an advanced solid tumor such as melanoma, head and neck, liver or kidney cancer.

This chain connects TRBV30 to TRBJ1-5; D might be TRBD1 (5 bases). V gave up 2 bases and J gave up 3 bases, with 11 bases separating them. CDR1 and CDR2 (germline): GTSNPN, SVGIG (reference sequence). CDR3 length: 14 residues. CDR3: CAWSYRPYNQPQHF. DNA for the CDR3: TGTGCCTGGAGTTACAGGCCCTACAATCAGCCCCAGCATTTT. Combining the CDR3 with reference TRBV30 and TRBJ1-5 gives the whole variable domain SQTIHQWPATLVQPVGSPLSLECTVEGTSNPNLYWYRQAAGRGLQLLFYSVGIGQISSEVPQNLSASRPQDRQFILSSKKLLLSDSGFYLCAWSYRPYNQPQHFGDGTRLSIL.

This clone was counted a single time. The chain links TRBV5-4 to TRBJ2-3, with D perhaps matching TRBD1 (6 bases). V was pared by 6 bases and J by 8 bases, with 19 bases between. This CDR3 spans 14 amino acids. Looked up from germline, CDR1 is SGHNT and CDR2 is YYREEE (reference sequence). This CDR3 is CASNSEPDRSTQYF. The CDR3, as DNA: TGTGCCAGCAACTCGGAGCCGGACAGAAGTACGCAGTATTTT.

Only a few counts were recorded for this clone. The rearrangement links TRBV6-5 to TRBJ1-2; weak D call: TRBD1 (5 bases). The V and J ends lost 5 bases and 7 bases respectively, with 14 bases between them. CDR1 is MNHEY, CDR2 SVGAGI, per germline. The length of the CDR3 is 13 residues. The CDR3 DNA follows: TGTGCCAGCAGTACCCCCTCGGGGGTTGGCTACACCTTC. Protein: CASSTPSGVGYTF.

The gene calls are TRBV6-1 and TRBJ2-1; no reliable D call. Trimming cost V 3 bases and J 6 bases, with 6 bases left between them. The CDR3 covers 12 residues. Germline V gene data show CDR1 as MNHNS and CDR2 as SASEGT. CDR3 in DNA: TGTGCCAGCAGTGACCTGGGCAATGAGCAGTTCTTC. Protein product: CASSDLGNEQFF.

The DNA for the CDR3 is TGTGCCAGCAGTACCACCGGGACAGGATATTATGGCTACACCTTC. Translating gives CASSTTGTGYYGYTF. This chain links TRBV6-5 with TRBJ1-2, with 8 positions matching TRBD1. This CDR3 spans 15 amino acids. The junction had 10 bases not matched to a gene; V was cut back by 5 bases and J by 5 bases. Germline CDR1 MNHEY, CDR2 SVGAGI.

V usage is TRBV5-1 and J usage is TRBJ2-5; D might be TRBD1 or TRBD2, each matching 7 bases. The germline gives CDR1 SGHRS, CDR2 YFSETQ. The CDR3 runs 16 residues. V lost 4 bases and J lost 1, with 17 bases in between. The CDR3 loop reads CASSLNRGGGQETQYF. The CDR3 DNA reads as TGCGCCAGCAGCCTAAACAGGGGAGGGGGCCAAGAGACCCAGTACTTC.

This clone has just a few counts. The rearrangement uses TRBV6-5 and TRBJ1-2; 9 nucleotides line up with TRBD1. The CDR3 loop spans 15 amino acids. Germline loops: CDR1 MNHEY, CDR2 SVGAGI. J gave up 8 bases and V 1 base, and 8 bases lay outside the gene matches. The CDR3 DNA sequence: TGTGCCAGCAGTTACTTACAGGGGGCCGGGTTGGGCTACACCTTC. Its protein product is CASSYLQGAGLGYTF.

The rearrangement joins TRBV18 to TRBJ2-2; D possibly corresponds to TRBD2 (5 bases). With 3 bases removed from V and 4 bases from J, the gap between germline ends came to 9 bases. The CDR3 sequence is 14 residues long. Germline CDR1 reads KGHSH; CDR2 reads LQKENI. Here the CDR3 DNA reads TGTGCCAGCTCACCCGGGATGAGCACCGGGGAGCTGTTTTTT. Translating it yields CASSPGMSTGELFF.

The chain uses TRBV6-1 and TRBJ1-1; D remains unclear. V lost 7 bases and J 1 base, leaving 4 bases between the germline ends. Germline CDR1 and CDR2: MNHNS and SASEGT. The CDR3 contains 11 residues. This CDR3 is CASIRNTEAFF. Here the CDR3 DNA reads TGTGCCAGCATTAGGAACACTGAAGCTTTCTTT.

This clone occurred a few times. The chain recombines TRBV7-2 with TRBJ2-5, with D hard to call. The CDR3 runs to 14 residues. The V gene lost 0 bases and the J gene lost 2 bases, with 7 bases spanning the gap. The V gene's germline CDR1 is SGHTA and CDR2 FQGNSA. CDR3 sequence: CASSLATPQETQYF. The CDR3 coding sequence is TGTGCCAGCAGCTTAGCGACACCACAAGAGACCCAGTACTTC. The variable domain in full, completed from reference TRBV7-2 and TRBJ2-5, reads GAGVSQSPSNKVTEKGKDVELRCDPISGHTALYWYRQSLGQGLEFLIYFQGNSAPDKSGLPSDRFSAERTGGSVSTLTIQRTQQEDSAVYLCASSLATPQETQYFGPGTRLLVL.

This clone came up once. The V gene is TRBV5-1, the J gene TRBJ1-4, with TRBD1 matching 8 bases. The V gene end was trimmed by 9 bases and the J gene end by 8 bases; junction bases not matched to a gene: 12. CDR3 length: 14 residues. Germline CDR1 reads SGHRS; CDR2 reads YFSETQ. This CDR3 is CATSTGEREEKLFF. In DNA, the CDR3 is TGCGCCACCTCGACAGGGGAAAGGGAGGAAAAACTGTTTTTT.

CDR3 residues: CSVRLGGTGNTIYF. The DNA for the CDR3 is TGCAGCGTTCGATTAGGGGGCACTGGAAACACCATATATTTT. The chain is built from TRBV29-1 and TRBJ1-3; 7 nucleotides match TRBD1. Germline V gives CDR1 SQVTM, CDR2 ANQGSEA. The CDR3 runs to 14 residues. V lost 5 bases, J lost 2 bases, and 6 bases stayed unmatched.

The chain uses TRBV7-8 and TRBJ2-3, with D possibly TRBD2 on 6 matching bases. Trimming left V 5 bases short and J 0 bases short, with 9 bases between. Germline V gene lookup returns CDR1 SGHVS and CDR2 FQNEAQ. The CDR3 is 14 amino acids. CDR3 bases: TGTGCCAGCAGCGTCGGGACTAGCACAGATACGCAGTATTTT. Translated, it gives CASSVGTSTDTQYF.

The chain is built from TRBV9 and TRBJ2-3; 7 positions match TRBD2. This CDR3 has 14 residues. Germline lookup yields CDR1 SGDLS and CDR2 YYNGEE. The J segment lost 5 bases and the V segment lost 3 bases, leaving 6 bases of the junction unmatched. CDR3 coding DNA: TGTGCCAGCAGCGCCTCTGGGGGGGTAGATACGCAGTATTTT. Translated: CASSASGGVDTQYF.

This sequence joins TRBV30 and TRBJ1-2, with D unresolved. The CDR3 is 12 residues long. V lost 3 bases and J 2 bases, leaving 7 bases between the germline ends. Germline V gene sequence: CDR1 GTSNPN, CDR2 SVGIG (reference sequence). The CDR3 sequence: CAWRDLNYGYTF. The CDR3 coding sequence is TGTGCCTGGAGGGACCTAAACTATGGCTACACCTTC.

Notes on this clone: One junction end does not reproduce the germline sequence, and a read error may be involved. Other DNA variants within this sample encode the same CDR3. The chain recombines TRBV6-5 with TRBJ2-5; D remains unclear. The CDR3 contains 11 residues. The germline gives CDR1 MNHEY, CDR2 SVGAGI. The CDR3 region is CASSYSKTQYF. The CDR3 DNA reads as TGTGCCAGCAGTTACTCCAAGACTCAGTACTTC.

The CDR3 sequence is CASSWGTGIATNEKLFF. In DNA, the CDR3 is TGCGCCAGCAGCTGGGGGACAGGGATTGCAACTAATGAAAAACTGTTTTTT. This sequence joins TRBV5-1 and TRBJ1-4, with TRBD1 identical over 9 bases. CDR1 is SGHRS and CDR2 is YFSETQ in the germline V gene. The CDR3 covers 17 residues. V dropped 3 bases and J dropped 0; count of bases not matched to a gene: 6.

This chain joins TRBV19 and TRBJ1-1, with 8 bases matching TRBD1. The CDR3 loop spans 15 amino acids. Trimming removed 6 bases from V and 0 bases from J; junction bases left unmatched: 6. Per germline, CDR1 LNHDA and CDR2 SQIVND (reference sequence). The CDR3 loop reads CASRDREGLNTEAFF. For the CDR3, the DNA is TGTGCCAGTAGGGACAGGGAAGGGTTGAACACTGAAGCTTTCTTT.

The chain carries TRBV6-5 and TRBJ1-1; 7 bases agree with TRBD1. After removal of 6 bases from V and 0 bases from J, the junction contained 7 bases not matched to a gene. Germline CDR1 reads MNHEY; CDR2 reads SVGAGI. The CDR3 totals 15 residues. The CDR3 loop reads CASRAVGTVNTEAFF. DNA of the CDR3: TGTGCCAGCAGGGCCGTCGGGACAGTGAACACTGAAGCTTTCTTT.

The chain recombines TRBV7-6 with TRBJ2-2, with D perhaps being TRBD1 or TRBD2 (6 bases each). Germline V gene lookup returns CDR1 SGHVS and CDR2 FNYEAQ. Trimming shortened V by 5 bases and J by 0 bases, and 16 bases separated the two germline ends. The CDR3 sequence is 17 residues long. DNA of the CDR3: TGTGCCAGCAGCCCCCGGGGCGGGACAACGAACACCGGGGAGCTGTTTTTT. This translates into CASSPRGGTTNTGELFF.

This rearrangement joins TRBV5-4 to TRBJ2-7; D is undetermined. Trimming cost V 4 bases and J 0 bases, with 17 bases left between them. The CDR3 is 16 residues long. Germline V gene lookup returns CDR1 SGHNT and CDR2 YYREEE (reference sequence). The CDR3: CASSQDRTVSSYEQYF. The CDR3, as DNA: TGTGCCAGCAGCCAAGATCGTACAGTTAGCTCCTACGAGCAGTACTTC.

The chain links TRBV19 to TRBJ2-5; 12 positions agree with TRBD1. The length of the CDR3 is 16 residues. J was trimmed by 7 bases and V by 1 base; bases with no gene match: 7. Germline CDR1 reads LNHDA; CDR2 reads SQIVND (reference sequence). DNA for the CDR3: TGTGCCAGTAGTATAGTGGGACAGGGGGCGCGAGGGACCCAGTACTTC. Its protein is CASSIVGQGARGTQYF.

This sequence joins TRBV5-1 and TRBJ1-4; D is unresolved. The germline V gene encodes CDR1 SGHRS and CDR2 YFSETQ. Deletions cut 3 bases from V and 1 base from J, with 13 bases between. This CDR3 contains 16 residues. CDR3 sequence (DNA): TGCGCCAGCAGCTCCGGAAACATAGGAACTAATGAAAAACTGTTTTTT. Protein sequence: CASSSGNIGTNEKLFF.

The CDR3 sequence is CASSLVPSSNEKLFF. The DNA for the CDR3 is TGTGCCAGCAGCTTGGTTCCCAGTTCTAATGAAAAACTGTTTTTT. The chain links TRBV5-4 to TRBJ1-4; D is undetermined. The CDR3 is 15 residues long. V lost 0 bases and J lost 3, with 9 bases in between. Per the germline V gene, CDR1 is SGHNT and CDR2 is YYREEE (reference sequence).

The chain combines TRBV21-1 with TRBJ1-1; TRBD1 is the table's D call and was not checked against the DNA. TRBV21-1 is classified as a pseudogene. The CDR3 has 15 amino acids. The CDR3 sequence: CASSKVLRVNTEAFF. The CDR3, as DNA: TGTGCCAGCAGCAAAGTCCTCAGGGTCAACACTGAAGCTTTCTTT.

J is TRBJ2-1 and V is TRBV27; 13 bases are shared with TRBD2. V lost 5 bases to trimming and J lost 1 base; unmatched junction nucleotides: 8. The germline gives CDR1 MNHEY, CDR2 SMNVEV (reference sequence). The CDR3 totals 18 residues. The CDR3 DNA follows: TGTGCCAGCAGTGCCCGGACTAGCGGGGGAGGTTCCTACAATGAGCAGTTCTTC. It is translated as CASSARTSGGGSYNEQFF.

The chain links TRBV5-1 to TRBJ2-7; no reliable D call. Germline loops: CDR1 SGHRS, CDR2 YFSETQ. Trimming cost V 6 bases and J 0 bases, with 10 bases left between them. The CDR3 spans 13 residues. CDR3 amino acids: CASMLDNSYEQYF. The CDR3 DNA follows: TGCGCCAGCATGTTAGACAACTCCTACGAGCAGTACTTC.

The chain links TRBV5-1 to TRBJ2-5; D may be TRBD2 (5 bases). CDR3 size: 16 residues. Germline lookup yields CDR1 SGHRS and CDR2 YFSETQ. V was cut by 1 base and J by 4 bases, with 17 bases left in between. In DNA form, the CDR3 reads TGCGCCAGCAGCTTGATGGCTGGAGGAGTCGGAGAGACCCAGTACTTC. Translation gives CASSLMAGGVGETQYF.

V is TRBV30 and J is TRBJ2-7; D uncertain. This CDR3 comprises 12 residues. Germline values: CDR1 GTSNPN, CDR2 SVGIG (reference sequence). Trimming removed 3 bases from V and 0 bases from J, with 6 bases in between. The CDR3, as DNA: TGTGCCTGGAGCCGTGACTCCTACGAGCAGTACTTC. Its protein is CAWSRDSYEQYF.

V is TRBV30 and J is TRBJ1-6, with D possibly TRBD1 on 5 matching bases. The length of the CDR3 is 13 residues. The V end was cut by 0 bases, the J end by 11 bases, with 11 bases between. The germline gives CDR1 GTSNPN, CDR2 SVGIG (reference sequence). CDR3 in DNA: TGTGCCTGGAGTGTACAGGACCAACCACCCCTCCACTTT. It yields the protein CAWSVQDQPPLHF.

This rearrangement joins TRBV2 to TRBJ1-5; no clear D. In germline, CDR1 is SNHLY, CDR2 FYNNEI. V lost 7 bases to trimming and J lost 4 bases, with 11 bases between them. CDR3 length: 13 amino acids. CDR3: CASTGLMNQPQHF. The CDR3 nucleotides are TGTGCCAGCACCGGGCTGATGAATCAGCCCCAGCATTTT. Based on the CDR3 plus reference TRBV2 and TRBJ1-5, the full variable domain is EPEVTQTPSHQVTQMGQEVILRCVPISNHLYFYWYRQILGQKVEFLVSFYNNEISEKSEIFDDQFSVERPDGSNFTLKIRSTKLEDSAMYFCASTGLMNQPQHFGDGTRLSIL.

This chain links TRBV10-2 with TRBJ1-2; D is unclear. The V end was cut by 3 bases, the J end by 3 bases, with 11 bases between. The CDR3 has 14 residues. Germline V gene lookup returns CDR1 WSHSY and CDR2 SAAADI. In nucleotides, the CDR3 is TGCGCCAGCAGTGAAACGAGAGTGGACTATGGCTACACCTTC. This gives the protein CASSETRVDYGYTF.